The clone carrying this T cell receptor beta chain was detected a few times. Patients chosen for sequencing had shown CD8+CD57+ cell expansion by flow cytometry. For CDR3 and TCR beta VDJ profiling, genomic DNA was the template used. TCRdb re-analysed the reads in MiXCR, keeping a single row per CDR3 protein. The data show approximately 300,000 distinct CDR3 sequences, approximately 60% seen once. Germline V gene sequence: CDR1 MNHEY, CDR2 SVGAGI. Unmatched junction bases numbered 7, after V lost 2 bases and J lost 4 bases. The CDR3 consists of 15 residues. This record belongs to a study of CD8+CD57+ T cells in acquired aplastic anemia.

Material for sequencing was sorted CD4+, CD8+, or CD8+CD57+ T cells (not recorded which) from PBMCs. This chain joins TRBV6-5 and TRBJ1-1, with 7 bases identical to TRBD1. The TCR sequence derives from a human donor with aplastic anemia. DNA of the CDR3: TGTGCCAGCAGTTACCTTGGAGGGGGCGGCACTGAAGCTTTCTTT. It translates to CASSYLGGGGTEAFF.